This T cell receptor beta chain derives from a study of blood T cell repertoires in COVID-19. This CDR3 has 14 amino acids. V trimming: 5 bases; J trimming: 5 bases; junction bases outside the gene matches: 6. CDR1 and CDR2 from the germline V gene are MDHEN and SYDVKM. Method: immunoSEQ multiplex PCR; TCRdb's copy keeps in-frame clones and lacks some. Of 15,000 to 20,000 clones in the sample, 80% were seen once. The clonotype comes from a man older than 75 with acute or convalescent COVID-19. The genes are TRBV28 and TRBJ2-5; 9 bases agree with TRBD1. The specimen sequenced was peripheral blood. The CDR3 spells CASSQQGAVETQYF. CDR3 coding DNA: TGTGCCAGCAGTCAACAGGGGGCTGTTGAGACCCAGTACTTC.